These 5 T cell receptor beta chains came from one sample sequenced in a study of blood T cell repertoires in COVID-19. The method was immunoSEQ multiplex PCR; TCRdb's version includes in-frame clones alone and lacks a portion of them. The sample carries around 370,000 clones, 85% to 90% recorded once. The sample consisted of peripheral blood. These receptors were obtained from a young man with active or convalescent COVID-19.

The chain employs TRBV9 and TRBJ1-2, with a possible D match to TRBD1 (5 bases). From germline, CDR1 is SGDLS and CDR2 YYNGEE. Between the trimmed V and J ends, which lost 3 bases and 12 bases, there was a span of 21 bases. This CDR3 is 14 amino acids long. CDR3 sequence: CASSESRSRKGHTF. For the CDR3, the DNA is TGTGCCAGCAGCGAATCCCGGTCCAGAAAGGGGCACACCTTC.

The genes are TRBV18 and TRBJ2-3, with D unresolved. Trimming stripped 6 bases from V and 1 base from J, with 14 bases between. CDR3 length equals 15 residues. Germline CDR1 reads KGHSH; CDR2 reads LQKENI. The CDR3 is CASSLTGSRTDTQYF. In nucleotides, the CDR3 is TGTGCCAGCTCCCTCACCGGGTCCCGCACAGATACGCAGTATTTT.

The V call is TRBV24-1, the J call TRBJ1-5; D is perhaps TRBD1 (5 bases). The CDR3 spans 13 residues. The V end lost 6 bases, the J end lost 5 bases, and 10 bases lay between the germline ends. Germline V CDR1 and CDR2: KGHDR, SFDVKD. CDR3 DNA: TGTGCCACCAGTCGAGACAGATATCAGCCCCAGCATTTT. Protein product: CATSRDRYQPQHF.

This rearrangement joins TRBV20-1 to TRBJ2-7, with a possible D match to TRBD2 (5 bases). V was pared by 3 bases and J by 1 base, with 13 bases between. The CDR3 totals 14 residues. The germline V gene encodes CDR1 DFQATT and CDR2 SNEGSKA (reference sequence). CDR3 amino acids: CSASPSLVSYEQYF. CDR3 bases: TGCAGTGCTAGTCCTAGCCTAGTTTCCTACGAGCAGTACTTC.

In its sample, this clone was seen a few times. The chain recombines TRBV6-5 with TRBJ1-1; D may be TRBD1 (5 bases). The germline CDR1 and CDR2 sequences are MNHEY and SVGAGI. Trimming cost V 5 bases and J 1 base, with 8 bases left between them. CDR3 size: 13 residues. The DNA for the CDR3 is TGTGCCAGCAGTCAAACAGGGAACACTGAAGCTTTCTTT. Its translation is CASSQTGNTEAFF.